The following is a TCR beta chain sequence with its context. The antigen is unknown. Primers included in the PCR were 60 Vbeta and 13 Jbeta primers. Profiling relied on immunoSEQ multiplex PCR, and the TCRdb table lists in-frame clones only, not all of them. The sample carries roughly 240,000 clones, roughly 82% recorded once. The sample originates from a study of cytomegalovirus exposure and HLA in healthy donors. Study-wide context: Among the roughly 370 genotyped donors, around 85% were placed in the Caucasian-associated ancestry cluster. Regarding the study as a whole: A later analysis found common viral pathogens apparently linked to several of the most significant clusters. It was in a later analysis that TCR association rates were seen to vary by HLA locus, highest for DRB1 and lowest for HLA-C.

The clonotype comes from a woman in her thirties or forties in good health and CMV-seropositive. The sequenced sample was PBMCs.

CDR3 DNA sequence: TGTGCCAGCAGCTCGGGACAGGGAAATAATTCACCCCTCCACTTT. Its translation: CASSSGQGNNSPLHF. The chain links TRBV7-9 to TRBJ1-6; TRBD1 agrees at 9 bases. This CDR3 comprises 15 residues. Germline V lookup: CDR1 SEHNR, CDR2 FQNEAQ (reference sequence). Trimming removed 4 bases from V and 5 bases from J; junction bases left unmatched: 3.